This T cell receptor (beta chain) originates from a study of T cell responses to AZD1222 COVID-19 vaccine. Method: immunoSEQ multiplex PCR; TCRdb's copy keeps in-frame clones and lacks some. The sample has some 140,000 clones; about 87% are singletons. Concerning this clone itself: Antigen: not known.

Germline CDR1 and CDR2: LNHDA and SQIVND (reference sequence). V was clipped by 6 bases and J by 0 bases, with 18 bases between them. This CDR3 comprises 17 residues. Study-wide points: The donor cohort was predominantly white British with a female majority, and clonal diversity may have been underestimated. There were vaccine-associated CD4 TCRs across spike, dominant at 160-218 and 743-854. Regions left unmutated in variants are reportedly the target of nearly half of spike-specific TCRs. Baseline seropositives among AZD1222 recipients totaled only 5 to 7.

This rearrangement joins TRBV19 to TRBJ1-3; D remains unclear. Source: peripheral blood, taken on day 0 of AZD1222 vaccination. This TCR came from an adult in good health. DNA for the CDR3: TGTGCCAGTAGGCTACCCCACGGGAACAGCTCTGGAAACACCATATATTTT. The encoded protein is CASRLPHGNSSGNTIYF.